This record covers a single T cell receptor beta chain. This entry belongs to a study of blood T cell repertoires in COVID-19. Study-wide context: Nucleic acid was either cDNA or gDNA, and it came from T cells, B-cell-depleted T cells, or PBMCs.

This CDR3 has 15 amino acids. Germline V lookup: CDR1 SQVTM, CDR2 ANQGSEA. The ends lost 5 bases at V and 4 bases at J; junction bases unmatched: 8. Some clones are missing from TCRdb's copy, which holds only in-frame ones; the method was immunoSEQ multiplex PCR. The table lists roughly 260,000 clones, about 89% of them singletons. Ages ranged from about 18 to 89 years, with residence in approximately 23 US areas. Categorization into cohorts depended on clinical history that participants reported. The sequenced sample was PBMCs or T cells enriched from blood (not recorded which). This TCR came from a woman under 30 who had recovered from COVID-19. The chain uses TRBV29-1 and TRBJ2-7; 13 bases align to TRBD2. The CDR3 bases are TGCAGCGTTTTAGGACTAGCGGGAGAAACGTACGAGCAGTACTTC. Protein: CSVLGLAGETYEQYF.